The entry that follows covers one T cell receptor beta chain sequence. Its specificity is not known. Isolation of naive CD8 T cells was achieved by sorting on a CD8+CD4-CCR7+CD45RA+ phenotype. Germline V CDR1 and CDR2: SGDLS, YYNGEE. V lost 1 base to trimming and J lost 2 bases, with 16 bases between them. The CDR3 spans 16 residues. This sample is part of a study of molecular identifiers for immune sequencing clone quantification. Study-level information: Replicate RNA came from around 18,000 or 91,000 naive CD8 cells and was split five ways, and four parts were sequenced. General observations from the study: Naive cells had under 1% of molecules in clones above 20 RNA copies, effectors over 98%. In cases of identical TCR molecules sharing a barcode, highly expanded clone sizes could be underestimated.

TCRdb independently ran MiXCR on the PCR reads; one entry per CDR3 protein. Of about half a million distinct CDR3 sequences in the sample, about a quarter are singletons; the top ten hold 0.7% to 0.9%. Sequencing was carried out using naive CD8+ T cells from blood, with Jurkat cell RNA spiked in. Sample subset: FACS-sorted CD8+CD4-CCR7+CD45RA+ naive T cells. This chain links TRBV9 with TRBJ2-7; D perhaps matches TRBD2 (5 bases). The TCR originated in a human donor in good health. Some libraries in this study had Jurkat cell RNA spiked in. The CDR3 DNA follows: TGTGCCAGCAGCGTACCCTCAGCAGCGGAAACCTACGAGCAGTACTTC. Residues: CASSVPSAAETYEQYF.